The clone carrying this TCR beta chain occurred once. Its antigen is still unknown. TCRdb keeps only in-frame clones here, not all; method: immunoSEQ multiplex PCR. The table shows some 130,000 clones, with around 91% occurring only once. These data originate in a study of OX40 agonist ivuxolimab in advanced cancers. Study-level results: Both CD4+ and CD8+ T cell populations in blood had undergone clonal expansion by week 6 at 0.1 to 3.0 mg/kg.

This CDR3 spans 13 amino acids. Germline V gene sequence: CDR1 MDHEN, CDR2 SYDVKM. Trimming left V 8 bases short and J 1 base short, with 11 bases between. Autoimmune disease history or systemic immunosuppression disqualified patients. Blood draws occurred at baseline, cycle 4 day 1, and cycle 7 day 1. V usage is TRBV28 and J usage is TRBJ1-1; perhaps TRBD1 as D (6 bases). The clonotype was recovered from an adult with an advanced solid tumor such as melanoma, head and neck, liver or kidney cancer. Material: CD4+ or CD8+ T cells sorted from blood, obtained in a trial of the OX40 agonist ivuxolimab. CDR3 sequence reads: CASHLQGNTEAFF. The CDR3 DNA reads as TGTGCCAGCCATCTACAGGGGAACACTGAAGCTTTCTTT.